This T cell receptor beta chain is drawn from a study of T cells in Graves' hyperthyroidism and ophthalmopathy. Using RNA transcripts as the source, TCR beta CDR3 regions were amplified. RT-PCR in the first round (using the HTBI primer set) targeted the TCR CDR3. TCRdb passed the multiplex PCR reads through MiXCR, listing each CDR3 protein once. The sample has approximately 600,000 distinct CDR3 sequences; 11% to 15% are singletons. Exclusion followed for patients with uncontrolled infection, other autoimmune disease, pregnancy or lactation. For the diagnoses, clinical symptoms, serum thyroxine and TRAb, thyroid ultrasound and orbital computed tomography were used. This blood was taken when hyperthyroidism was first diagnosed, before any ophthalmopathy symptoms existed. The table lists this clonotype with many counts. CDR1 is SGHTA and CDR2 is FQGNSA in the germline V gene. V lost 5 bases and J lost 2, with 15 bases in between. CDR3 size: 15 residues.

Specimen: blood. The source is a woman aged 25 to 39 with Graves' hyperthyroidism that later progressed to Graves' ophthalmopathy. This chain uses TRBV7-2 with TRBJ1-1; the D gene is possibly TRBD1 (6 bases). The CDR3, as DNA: TGTGCCAGCAGCCCAAGGGGGGGGCGAAACACTGAAGCTTTCTTT. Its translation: CASSPRGGRNTEAFF.